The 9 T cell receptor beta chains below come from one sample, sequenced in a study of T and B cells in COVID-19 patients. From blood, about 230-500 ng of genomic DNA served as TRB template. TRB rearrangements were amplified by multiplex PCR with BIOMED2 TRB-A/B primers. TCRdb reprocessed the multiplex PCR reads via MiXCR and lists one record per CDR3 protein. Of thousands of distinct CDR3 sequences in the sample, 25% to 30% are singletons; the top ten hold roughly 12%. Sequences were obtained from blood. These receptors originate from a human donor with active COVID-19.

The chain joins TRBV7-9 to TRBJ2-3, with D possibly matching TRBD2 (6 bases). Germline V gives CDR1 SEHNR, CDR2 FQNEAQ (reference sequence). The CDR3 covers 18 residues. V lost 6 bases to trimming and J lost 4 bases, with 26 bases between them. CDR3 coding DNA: TGTGCCAGCAGTGACGACGTTAGGGCGGGGCTGCCGCCAGATACGCAGTATTTT. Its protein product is CASSDDVRAGLPPDTQYF.

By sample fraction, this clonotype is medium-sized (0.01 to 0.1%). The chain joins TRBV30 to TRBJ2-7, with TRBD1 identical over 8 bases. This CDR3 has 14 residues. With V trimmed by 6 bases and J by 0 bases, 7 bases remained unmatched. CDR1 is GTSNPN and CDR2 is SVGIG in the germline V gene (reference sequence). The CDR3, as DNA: TGTGCCTGCTCATGGACAGGGCTCTCCTACGAGCAGTACTTC. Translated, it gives CACSWTGLSYEQYF. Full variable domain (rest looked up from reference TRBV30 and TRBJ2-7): SQTIHQWPATLVQPVGSPLSLECTVEGTSNPNLYWYRQAAGRGLQLLFYSVGIGQISSEVPQNLSASRPQDRQFILSSKKLLLSDSGFYLCACSWTGLSYEQYFGPGTRLTVT.

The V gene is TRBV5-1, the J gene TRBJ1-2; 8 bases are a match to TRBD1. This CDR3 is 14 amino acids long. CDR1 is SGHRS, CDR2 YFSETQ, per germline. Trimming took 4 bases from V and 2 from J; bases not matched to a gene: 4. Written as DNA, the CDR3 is TGCGCCAGCAGCCCGGCAGGGGGCAACTATGGCTACACCTTC. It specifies CASSPAGGNYGYTF.

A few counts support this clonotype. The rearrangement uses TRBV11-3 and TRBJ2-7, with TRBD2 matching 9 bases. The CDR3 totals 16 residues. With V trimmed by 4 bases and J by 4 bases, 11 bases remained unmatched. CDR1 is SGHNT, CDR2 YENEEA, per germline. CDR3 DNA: TGTGCCAGCAGCTCCCCGGCAGTGGCGGGGGGGTACGAGCAGTACTTC. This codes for CASSSPAVAGGYEQYF.

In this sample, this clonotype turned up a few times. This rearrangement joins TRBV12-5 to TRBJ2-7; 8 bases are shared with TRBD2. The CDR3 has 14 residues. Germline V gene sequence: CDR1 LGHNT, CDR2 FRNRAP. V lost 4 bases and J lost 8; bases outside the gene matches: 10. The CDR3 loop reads CASGSSTRTSQQYF. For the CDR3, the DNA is TGTGCTAGTGGTTCCTCAACTCGGACTAGCCAGCAGTACTTC.

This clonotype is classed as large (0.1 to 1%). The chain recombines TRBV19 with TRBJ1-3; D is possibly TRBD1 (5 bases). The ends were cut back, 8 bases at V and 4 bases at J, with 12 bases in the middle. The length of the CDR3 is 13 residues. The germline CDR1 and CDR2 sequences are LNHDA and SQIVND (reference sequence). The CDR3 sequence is CASRGTGGNTIYF. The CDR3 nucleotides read TGTGCCAGTCGGGGGACGGGGGGAAACACCATATATTTT.

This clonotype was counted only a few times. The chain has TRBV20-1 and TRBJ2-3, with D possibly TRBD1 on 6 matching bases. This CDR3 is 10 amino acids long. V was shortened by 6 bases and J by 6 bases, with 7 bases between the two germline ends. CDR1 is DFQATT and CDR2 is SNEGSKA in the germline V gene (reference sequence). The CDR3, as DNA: TGCAGTGCGAGGGGGGATACGCAGTATTTT. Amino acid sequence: CSARGDTQYF.

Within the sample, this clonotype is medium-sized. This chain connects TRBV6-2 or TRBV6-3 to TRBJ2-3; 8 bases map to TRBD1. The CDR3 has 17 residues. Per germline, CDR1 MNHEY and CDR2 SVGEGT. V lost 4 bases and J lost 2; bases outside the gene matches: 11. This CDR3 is CASSSGTGGSDTDTQYF. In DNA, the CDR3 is TGTGCCAGCAGTTCCGGGACAGGAGGTTCTGACACAGATACGCAGTATTTT.

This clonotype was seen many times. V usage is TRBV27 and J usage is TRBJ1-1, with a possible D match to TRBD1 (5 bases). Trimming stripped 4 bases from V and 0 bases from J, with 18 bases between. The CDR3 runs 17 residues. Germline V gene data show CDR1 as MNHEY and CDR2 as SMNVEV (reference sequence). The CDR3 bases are TGTGCCAGCAGTTCGGGACTTCGGGGGAATATGAACACTGAAGCTTTCTTT. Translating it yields CASSSGLRGNMNTEAFF.